A single sample is the source of the 25 T cell receptor beta chains below, sequenced in a study of shared clonotypes between healthy human individuals. Naive CD8 cells lacked CD45RO and underwent positive selection for CCR7, leaving out terminally differentiated effector memory CD45RA+ cells. TCRdb's copy holds only in-frame clones and misses some; the assay was immunoSEQ multiplex PCR. Counted here are about 2 million clones, about 95% occurring once; the ten biggest clones make up under 1.5%. Sequenced input: naive CD8+ T cells sorted from blood. These receptors were obtained from a young man in good health.

The chain has TRBV5-5 and TRBJ2-7; D possibly matches TRBD1 or TRBD2 (5 bases each). CDR3 length: 14 residues. Deletions cut 4 bases from V and 2 bases from J, with 13 bases between. Germline-derived CDR1 and CDR2 are SGHKS and YYEKEE (reference sequence). CDR3 nucleotide sequence: TGTGCCAGCAGCCCCTTTGAGGGGACCTACGAGCAGTACTTC. Residues: CASSPFEGTYEQYF.

The chain links TRBV19 to TRBJ2-1; the D gene is possibly TRBD1 (6 bases). CDR1 and CDR2 (germline): LNHDA, SQIVND (reference sequence). The CDR3 loop spans 15 amino acids. V dropped 5 bases and J dropped 0 bases, with 11 bases sitting between them. CDR3 sequence reads: CASSSRQVSYNEQFF. In nucleotides, the CDR3 is TGTGCCAGTAGTTCCCGACAGGTCTCCTACAATGAGCAGTTCTTC. The full variable domain, in which reference TRBV19 and TRBJ2-1 provide the parts outside the CDR3, is DGGITQSPKYLFRKEGQNVTLSCEQNLNHDAMYWYRQDPGQGLRLIYYSQIVNDFQKGDIAEGYSVSREKKESFPLTVTSAQKNPTAFYLCASSSRQVSYNEQFFGPGTRLTVL.

This chain connects TRBV7-9 to TRBJ2-7; D might be TRBD2 (5 bases). The V gene's germline CDR1 is SEHNR and CDR2 FQNEAQ (reference sequence). The V gene lost 7 bases and the J gene lost 7 bases, with 14 bases spanning the gap. The CDR3 length is 12 residues. The CDR3 sequence is CASTIGVREQYF. The CDR3 DNA is TGTGCCAGCACCATCGGGGTCCGGGAGCAGTACTTC. Together with reference TRBV7-9 and TRBJ2-7, the CDR3 gives the full variable domain: DTGVSQNPRHKITKRGQNVTFRCDPISEHNRLYWYRQTLGQGPEFLTYFQNEAQLEKSRLLSDRFSAERPKGSFSTLEIQRTEQGDSAMYLCASTIGVREQYFGPGTRLTVT.

The CDR3 DNA follows: TGTGCCAGCAGTTTAGACACTGAAGCTTTCTTT. Encoded protein: CASSLDTEAFF. The chain couples TRBV28 to TRBJ1-1; no definite D call. Germline loops: CDR1 MDHEN, CDR2 SYDVKM. V was pared by 2 bases and J by 3 bases, with 1 base between. The CDR3 extends over 11 amino acids. Full variable domain (rest looked up from reference TRBV28 and TRBJ1-1): DVKVTQSSRYLVKRTGEKVFLECVQDMDHENMFWYRQDPGLGLRLIYFSYDVKMKEKGDIPEGYSVSREKKERFSLILESASTNQTSMYLCASSLDTEAFFGQGTRLTVV.

As concerns this clone: Distinct nucleotide sequences in the sample also encode this CDR3. This rearrangement joins TRBV9 to TRBJ2-7, with 7 bases identical to TRBD1. Germline trimming cut 3 bases from V and 6 bases from J; bases unmatched to any gene: 3. Germline CDR1 SGDLS, CDR2 YYNGEE. This CDR3 has 12 residues. The CDR3 spells CASSGQGGEQYF. Here the CDR3 DNA reads TGTGCCAGCAGCGGACAGGGTGGCGAGCAGTACTTC.

The chain carries TRBV19 and TRBJ2-3, with 12 positions matching TRBD1. The CDR3 runs 19 residues. Per germline, CDR1 LNHDA and CDR2 SQIVND (reference sequence). Losses at the gene ends were 7 bases for V and 2 bases for J; bases not matched to a gene: 16. The CDR3 sequence: CASTARGTGGGGDTDTQYF. The CDR3 coding sequence is TGTGCCAGTACCGCCAGGGGGACAGGGGGCGGTGGAGACACAGATACGCAGTATTTT.

The V and J genes are TRBV7-9 and TRBJ1-3; 7 nucleotides align to TRBD1. The CDR3 length is 14 residues. The junction had 5 bases not matched to a gene; V was cut back by 9 bases and J by 0 bases. Looked up from germline, CDR1 is SEHNR and CDR2 is FQNEAQ (reference sequence). The CDR3, as DNA: TGTGCCAGTGGACAGGTCAGCTCTGGAAACACCATATATTTT. Protein product: CASGQVSSGNTIYF.

The rearrangement uses TRBV7-9 and TRBJ2-2, with D possibly being TRBD1 or TRBD2 (5 bases each). Germline CDR1 reads SEHNR; CDR2 reads FQNEAQ (reference sequence). V was pared by 3 bases and J by 4 bases, with 12 bases between. The CDR3 length is 15 residues. The CDR3 DNA sequence: TGTGCCAGCAGCTTTAGCATGGGACCCACCGGGGAGCTGTTTTTT. Its protein is CASSFSMGPTGELFF.

V is TRBV6-1 and J is TRBJ2-7, with D possibly being TRBD1 (5 bases). There are 14 residues in the CDR3. Germline V lookup: CDR1 MNHNS, CDR2 SASEGT. V lost 3 bases and J 4 bases, leaving 13 bases between the germline ends. CDR3 sequence (DNA): TGTGCCAGCAGTGAGGGGCTACTCTCGTACGAGCAGTACTTC. Its protein is CASSEGLLSYEQYF.

V usage is TRBV13 and J usage is TRBJ2-7, with 9 nucleotides matching TRBD2. With V trimmed by 6 bases and J by 0 bases, 9 bases remained unmatched. The CDR3 consists of 16 residues. The germline gives CDR1 PRHDT, CDR2 FYEKMQ (reference sequence). Written as DNA, the CDR3 is TGTGCCAGCAGTACCCAGCGGGGGGACATCTCCTACGAGCAGTACTTC. Its translation is CASSTQRGDISYEQYF.

The chain couples TRBV9 to TRBJ2-7; 7 nucleotides align to TRBD1. After removal of 0 bases from V and 4 bases from J, the junction contained 4 bases not matched to a gene. The CDR3 length is 14 residues. Germline CDR1 reads SGDLS; CDR2 reads YYNGEE. The CDR3 DNA is TGTGCCAGCAGCGTAGATAACAGGGGTTACGAGCAGTACTTC. It is translated as CASSVDNRGYEQYF.

This rearrangement joins TRBV4-3 to TRBJ2-2; 10 nucleotides align to TRBD2. The CDR3 has 16 residues. CDR1 LGHNA and CDR2 YSLEER come from the germline V gene. Germline trimming cut 1 base from V and 6 bases from J; bases unmatched to any gene: 5. CDR3 in amino acids: CASSQAPGLASGELFF. CDR3 bases: TGCGCCAGCAGCCAAGCTCCGGGACTAGCGTCCGGGGAGCTGTTTTTT.

The chain combines TRBV29-1 with TRBJ2-3; D unresolved. CDR1 is SQVTM, CDR2 ANQGSEA, per germline. V was cut by 5 bases and J by 4 bases, with 10 bases left in between. The CDR3 contains 12 residues. The CDR3 here is CSVIVGADTQYF. DNA for the CDR3: TGCAGCGTTATCGTGGGTGCAGATACGCAGTATTTT.

J is TRBJ2-5 and V is TRBV7-8; perhaps TRBD1 as D (7 bases). The CDR3 is 15 amino acids. Looked up from germline, CDR1 is SGHVS and CDR2 is FQNEAQ. The ends were cut back, 2 bases at V and 5 bases at J, with 15 bases in the middle. The CDR3 coding sequence is TGTGCCAGCAGCTTAAGTACAGGGGCGGGGGAGACCCAGTACTTC. Protein: CASSLSTGAGETQYF.

V is TRBV19 and J is TRBJ1-1, with D tentatively TRBD1 (5 bases). Trimming took 0 bases from V and 1 from J, leaving 12 bases between them. CDR3 size: 16 residues. Germline lookup yields CDR1 LNHDA and CDR2 SQIVND (reference sequence). CDR3 in DNA: TGTGCCAGTAGTATAGATCAGGAAGGGGAGAACACTGAAGCTTTCTTT. It yields the protein CASSIDQEGENTEAFF.

This chain connects TRBV28 to TRBJ1-1; weak D call: TRBD1 (6 bases). CDR1 is MDHEN, CDR2 SYDVKM, per germline. CDR3 length: 14 amino acids. V lost 6 bases and J 6 bases, leaving 17 bases between the germline ends. DNA of the CDR3: TGTGCCAGCAGCGATATCAGGGGCACTCCTGAAGCTTTCTTT. The encoded protein is CASSDIRGTPEAFF.

The chain recombines TRBV7-9 with TRBJ2-7; no clear D. The germline gives CDR1 SEHNR, CDR2 FQNEAQ (reference sequence). V lost 6 bases, J lost 6 bases, and 24 bases lay in between. This CDR3 is built from 16 residues. The DNA of the CDR3 is TGTGCCAGCAGTAACATTAGAGAAGCCCCCTGGGGCGAGCAGTACTTC. Amino acids: CASSNIREAPWGEQYF.

J is TRBJ2-7 and V is TRBV7-6; TRBD2 agrees at 7 bases. V trimming: 2 bases; J trimming: 3 bases; junction bases outside the gene matches: 13. The V gene's germline CDR1 is SGHVS and CDR2 FNYEAQ. CDR3 length: 17 residues. CDR3 sequence reads: CASSLYEASGTHYEQYF. The DNA of the CDR3 is TGTGCCAGCAGCTTATATGAGGCTAGCGGCACCCACTACGAGCAGTACTTC.

Details on this clone: The sample holds other DNA sequences that translate to the same CDR3. The chain carries TRBV6-1 and TRBJ2-1, with TRBD1 as a possible D gene (6 bases). Trimming removed 8 bases from V and 0 bases from J, with 14 bases in between. CDR3 length equals 15 residues. CDR1 is MNHNS and CDR2 is SASEGT in the germline V gene. The CDR3 DNA follows: TGTGCCAGCTCGGTCGACAGGAGCTCCTACAATGAGCAGTTCTTC. Its protein product is CASSVDRSSYNEQFF.

On this clone itself: Other DNA sequences in this specimen translate into the identical CDR3. V gene TRBV2 combines with J gene TRBJ2-7; D is ambiguous. The CDR3 covers 10 residues. Germline V gene data show CDR1 as SNHLY and CDR2 as FYNNEI. Trimming removed 8 bases from V and 5 bases from J, with 7 bases in between. CDR3 in amino acids: CASRGHEQYF. Written as DNA, the CDR3 is TGTGCCAGCCGTGGGCACGAGCAGTACTTC.

The chain links TRBV28 to TRBJ1-5; a weak D match, TRBD1 (6 bases). This CDR3 comprises 14 residues. The germline V and J ends were trimmed by 7 bases and 5 bases, with 15 bases remaining between them. Germline V gene data show CDR1 as MDHEN and CDR2 as SYDVKM. CDR3 nucleotides: TGTGCCAGCAACCTGGGGGGCCTGTATCAGCCCCAGCATTTT. The encoded protein is CASNLGGLYQPQHF.

The chain is built from TRBV4-1 and TRBJ1-1; D remains ambiguous. V was clipped by 4 bases and J by 5 bases, with 20 bases between them. CDR1 and CDR2 from the germline V gene are MGHRA and YSYEKL. The CDR3 length is 16 residues. CDR3 in amino acids: CASSPLGWGRDTEAFF. CDR3 coding DNA: TGCGCCAGCAGCCCCCTCGGATGGGGAAGAGATACTGAAGCTTTCTTT.

This clone appeared once. CDR3 residues: CASSYSTATNEKLFF. The CDR3 coding sequence is TGTGCCAGCAGTTACTCGACAGCAACTAATGAAAAACTGTTTTTT. The V call is TRBV6-5, the J call TRBJ1-4, with a weak D call TRBD1 (5 bases). CDR1 is MNHEY, CDR2 SVGAGI, per germline. The CDR3 length is 15 residues. V gave up 0 bases and J gave up 0 bases, with 5 bases separating them.

The table lists this clone with a count of one. The chain has TRBV18 and TRBJ2-2; 7 bases align to TRBD1. V lost 4 bases, J lost 0 bases, and 5 bases stayed unmatched. The CDR3 length is 16 residues. Looked up from germline, CDR1 is KGHSH and CDR2 is LQKENI. CDR3 coding DNA: TGTGCCAGCTCACGAAAACAGGGGACGAACACCGGGGAGCTGTTTTTT. Translating it yields CASSRKQGTNTGELFF. Using reference TRBV18 and TRBJ2-2 for the parts outside the CDR3, the full variable domain is NAGVMQNPRHLVRRRGQEARLRCSPMKGHSHVYWYRQLPEEGLKFMVYLQKENIIDESGMPKERFSAEFPKEGPSILRIQQVVRGDSAAYFCASSRKQGTNTGELFFGEGSRLTVL.

Of note for this clone: This sample also contains other DNA sequences that code for the same CDR3. The V call is TRBV7-9, the J call TRBJ2-7; D unclear. The CDR3 loop spans 13 amino acids. V lost 0 bases and J 7 bases, leaving 10 bases between the germline ends. CDR1 is SEHNR, CDR2 FQNEAQ, per germline (reference sequence). Here the CDR3 DNA reads TGTGCCAGCAGCTTAGCTCTGGCACGGGAGCAGTACTTC. Translated: CASSLALAREQYF.